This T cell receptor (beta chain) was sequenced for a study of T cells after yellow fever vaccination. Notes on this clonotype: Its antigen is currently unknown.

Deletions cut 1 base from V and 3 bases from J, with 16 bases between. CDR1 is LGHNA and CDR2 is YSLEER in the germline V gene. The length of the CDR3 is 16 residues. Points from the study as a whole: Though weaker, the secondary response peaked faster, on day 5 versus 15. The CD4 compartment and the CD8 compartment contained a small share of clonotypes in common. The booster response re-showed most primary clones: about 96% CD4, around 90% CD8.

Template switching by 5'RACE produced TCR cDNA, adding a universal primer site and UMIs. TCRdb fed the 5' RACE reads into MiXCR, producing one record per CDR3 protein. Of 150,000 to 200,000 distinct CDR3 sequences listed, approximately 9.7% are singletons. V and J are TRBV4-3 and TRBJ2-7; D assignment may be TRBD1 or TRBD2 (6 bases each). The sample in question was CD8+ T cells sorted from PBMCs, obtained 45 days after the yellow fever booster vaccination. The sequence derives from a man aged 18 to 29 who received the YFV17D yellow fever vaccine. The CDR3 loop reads CASSQGVAGGGYEQYF. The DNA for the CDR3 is TGCGCCAGCAGCCAAGGGGTGGCCGGGGGCGGCTACGAGCAGTACTTC.